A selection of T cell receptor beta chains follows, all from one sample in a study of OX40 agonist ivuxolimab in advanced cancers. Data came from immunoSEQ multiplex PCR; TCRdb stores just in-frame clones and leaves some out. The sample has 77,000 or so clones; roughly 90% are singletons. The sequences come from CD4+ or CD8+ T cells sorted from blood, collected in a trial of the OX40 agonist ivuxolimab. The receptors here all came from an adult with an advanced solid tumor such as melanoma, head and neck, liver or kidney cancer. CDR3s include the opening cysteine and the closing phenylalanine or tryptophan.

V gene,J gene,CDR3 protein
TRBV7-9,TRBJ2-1,CASSSLGGFMDEQFF
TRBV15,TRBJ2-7,CATSRTTGRQDPYEQYF
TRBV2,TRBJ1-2,CASRLTGQLNYGYTF
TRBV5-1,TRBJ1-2,CASSLPAGVDGYTF
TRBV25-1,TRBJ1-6,CASSGRGHNSPLHF
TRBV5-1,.,CASSPKTGTEAYEQYF
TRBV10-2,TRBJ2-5,CASSQTSGYQETQYF
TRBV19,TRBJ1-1,CASSTGQFTEAFF
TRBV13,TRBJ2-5,CASSLAFPGEGQETQYF
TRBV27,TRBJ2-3,CASSFVGGTDTQYF
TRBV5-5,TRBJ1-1,CASFSSGVPEAFF
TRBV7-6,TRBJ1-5,CASSYGPADNQPQHF
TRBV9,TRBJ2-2,CASSVASGGAGELFF
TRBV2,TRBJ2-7,CASSLYLAGGLATGEQYF
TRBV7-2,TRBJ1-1,CASSPFGISNTEAFF
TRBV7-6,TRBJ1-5,CASSNRLGPDQPQHF
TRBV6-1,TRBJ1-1,CASSTTGFTEAFF
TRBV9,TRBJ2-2,CASSETGELFF
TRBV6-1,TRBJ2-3,CASSGGLTDTQYF
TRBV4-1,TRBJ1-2,CASSQDRGSYGYTF
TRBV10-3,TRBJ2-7,CAISESMGVTDSYEQYF
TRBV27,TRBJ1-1,CASSLYIRAGDLNTEAFF
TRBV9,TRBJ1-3,CASSLGTSGNTIYF
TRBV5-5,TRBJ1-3,CASTSGTPTNSGNTIYF
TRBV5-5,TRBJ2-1,CASSSTGGSYNEQFF
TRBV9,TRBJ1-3,CASSLNVVDGTSGNTIYF
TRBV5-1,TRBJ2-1,CASSAEAVYNEQFF
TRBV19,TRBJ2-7,CASTTQGSGEQYF
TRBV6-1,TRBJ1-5,CASSEIGQPQHF
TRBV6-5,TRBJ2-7,CASSYSDGFSYEQYF
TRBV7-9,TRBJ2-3,CASSSSRGAGGADTQYF
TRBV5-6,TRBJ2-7,CASSLGTPYEQYF
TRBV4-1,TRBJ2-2,CASSQSGGTRGELFF